The 4 T cell receptor beta chains presented below share a single source sample, sequenced in a study of somatic mutations in cytotoxic T cells in rheumatoid arthritis. The protocol was immunoSEQ multiplex PCR, while the TCRdb copy is restricted to in-frame clones and leaves out a portion. Of roughly 20,000 clones listed, roughly 87% were seen once; the top ten hold over 7.5%. Sequenced sample: CD8+ T cells sorted from blood. The receptor source for this set is an adult with rheumatoid arthritis.

In its sample, this clone was seen a few times. The chain combines TRBV9 with TRBJ1-1, with D possibly being TRBD1 (6 bases). The germline CDR1 and CDR2 sequences are SGDLS and YYNGEE. The V gene lost 0 bases and the J gene lost 3 bases, with 15 bases spanning the gap. The CDR3 totals 16 residues. The CDR3 DNA reads as TGTGCCAGCAGCGTAGTGGGGGGCTCCTGGGACACTGAAGCTTTCTTT. It translates to CASSVVGGSWDTEAFF.

V usage is TRBV19 and J usage is TRBJ1-3; possible D gene TRBD1, 6 bases. Germline assignment: CDR1 LNHDA and CDR2 SQIVND (reference sequence). The CDR3 is 14 amino acids. V was cut by 6 bases and J by 4 bases, with 13 bases left in between. CDR3: CASSLGGGGNTIYF. The CDR3 bases are TGTGCCAGTAGCCTCGGAGGGGGAGGAAACACCATATATTTT. Based on the CDR3 plus reference TRBV19 and TRBJ1-3, the full variable domain is DGGITQSPKYLFRKEGQNVTLSCEQNLNHDAMYWYRQDPGQGLRLIYYSQIVNDFQKGDIAEGYSVSREKKESFPLTVTSAQKNPTAFYLCASSLGGGGNTIYFGEGSWLTVV.

The chain carries TRBV5-1 and TRBJ2-7; 10 bases are a match to TRBD2. This CDR3 comprises 17 residues. Germline trimming cut 0 bases from V and 1 base from J; bases unmatched to any gene: 7. Germline CDR1 SGHRS, CDR2 YFSETQ. The CDR3 here is CASSLVASGSASYEQYF. Here the CDR3 DNA reads TGCGCCAGCAGCTTGGTGGCTAGCGGGAGTGCTTCCTACGAGCAGTACTTC.

The rearrangement joins TRBV7-9 to TRBJ2-1; TRBD1 or TRBD2 may be the D gene (5 bases each). The germline V and J ends were trimmed by 4 bases and 2 bases, with 15 bases remaining between them. The germline CDR1 and CDR2 sequences are SEHNR and FQNEAQ (reference sequence). There are 16 residues in the CDR3. The CDR3 loop reads CASSSPGRKTYNEQFF. The CDR3 DNA is TGTGCCAGCAGCTCCCCGGGACGCAAAACCTACAATGAGCAGTTCTTC.